Listed here are 25 T cell receptor beta chains from one sample, sequenced in a study of T cell responses to AZD1222 COVID-19 vaccine. Measured with immunoSEQ multiplex PCR; TCRdb has only the in-frame clones, and not every one. The sample comprises some 190,000 clones, approximately 92% of which are singletons, and roughly 1.3% rests with the top ten. Material: peripheral blood, obtained on day 0 of AZD1222 vaccination. The receptors come from an adult in good health.

The chain couples TRBV12-5 to TRBJ1-5, with D tentatively TRBD1 (5 bases). CDR1 and CDR2 (germline): LGHNT, FRNRAP. The V end was cut by 6 bases, the J end by 2 bases, with 17 bases between. The length of the CDR3 is 16 residues. As DNA, the CDR3 is TGTGCTAGTGGGGTCATCGGGGAAGGGGGCAATCAGCCCCAGCATTTT. It encodes CASGVIGEGGNQPQHF.

The chain recombines TRBV5-1 with TRBJ2-5, with a possible D match to TRBD2 (6 bases). The V gene's germline CDR1 is SGHRS and CDR2 YFSETQ. V gave up 4 bases and J gave up 5 bases, with 15 bases separating them. This CDR3 is built from 14 residues. CDR3 protein: CASSPGGGLETQYF. CDR3 nucleotide sequence: TGCGCCAGCAGCCCCGGGGGAGGCTTGGAGACCCAGTACTTC. Filled out from reference TRBV5-1 and TRBJ2-5, the complete variable domain reads KAGVTQTPRYLIKTRGQQVTLSCSPISGHRSVSWYQQTPGQGLQFLFEYFSETQRNKGNFPGRFSGRQFSNSRSEMNVSTLELGDSALYLCASSPGGGLETQYFGPGTRLLVL.

This chain links TRBV14 with TRBJ2-5; D is perhaps TRBD2 (6 bases). Trimming removed 2 bases from V and 1 base from J, with 11 bases in between. CDR1 and CDR2 (germline): SGHDN, FVKESK. This CDR3 region has 15 residues. In DNA, the CDR3 is TGTGCCAGCAGCCAACCGGGCGGGGTCCAAGAGACCCAGTACTTC. Amino acid sequence: CASSQPGGVQETQYF.

The rearrangement uses TRBV19 and TRBJ1-1; D may be TRBD1 (6 bases). V lost 11 bases, J lost 1 base, and 8 bases lay in between. This CDR3 is 11 amino acids long. Germline lookup yields CDR1 LNHDA and CDR2 SQIVND (reference sequence). CDR3 in amino acids: CAAQGNTEAFF. CDR3 nucleotide sequence: TGTGCCGCACAGGGGAACACTGAAGCTTTCTTT.

This sequence joins TRBV18 and TRBJ1-2; D remains ambiguous. Looked up from germline, CDR1 is KGHSH and CDR2 is LQKENI. The CDR3 runs to 14 residues. Trimming stripped 8 bases from V and 6 bases from J, with 19 bases between. CDR3 DNA sequence: TGTGCCAGCACCCTCCAAAAGGATAGACATGGCTACACCTTC. It is translated as CASTLQKDRHGYTF.

The chain combines TRBV5-4 with TRBJ2-3, with TRBD2 matching 8 bases. The CDR3 contains 15 residues. J was trimmed by 2 bases and V by 2 bases; bases with no gene match: 4. Germline CDR1 is SGHNT and CDR2 is YYREEE (reference sequence). CDR3 region: CASSFTGGNTDTQYF. DNA of the CDR3: TGTGCCAGCAGCTTTACGGGGGGGAACACAGATACGCAGTATTTT.

The chain links TRBV10-3 to TRBJ1-2; D possibly corresponds to TRBD1 (6 bases). The CDR3 extends over 14 amino acids. Trimming removed 3 bases from V and 4 bases from J, with 12 bases in between. Germline assignment: CDR1 ENHRY and CDR2 SYGVKD. CDR3 sequence (DNA): TGTGCCATCAGTGAAAATACAGGGACCTATGGCTACACCTTC. Translation: CAISENTGTYGYTF.

The rearrangement uses TRBV10-3 and TRBJ2-1; D is tentatively TRBD1 or TRBD2 (6 bases each). CDR3 length: 13 amino acids. Germline V CDR1 and CDR2: ENHRY, SYGVKD. V lost 5 bases and J 5 bases, leaving 10 bases between the germline ends. CDR3 sequence: CAISPGADNEQFF. Here the CDR3 DNA reads TGTGCCATCAGTCCGGGGGCCGACAATGAGCAGTTCTTC.

Remarks on this clone: Different DNA sequences within this sample yield the same CDR3. The rearrangement links TRBV18 to TRBJ1-1, with D unresolved. Germline V gene data show CDR1 as KGHSH and CDR2 as LQKENI. V dropped 2 bases and J dropped 1 base, with 5 bases sitting between them. This CDR3 has 13 amino acids. The CDR3 nucleotides are TGTGCCAGCTCACCAGGAGGGAACACTGAAGCTTTCTTT. This sequence encodes CASSPGGNTEAFF.

The chain joins TRBV19 to TRBJ2-1; 7 nucleotides agree with TRBD2. In germline, CDR1 is LNHDA, CDR2 SQIVND (reference sequence). V gave up 5 bases and J gave up 0 bases; unmatched junction bases: 7. CDR3 length: 16 residues. The CDR3 DNA follows: TGTGCCAGTAGTCTAAGGGACTACCCCTCCTACAATGAGCAGTTCTTC. This gives the protein CASSLRDYPSYNEQFF.

The chain recombines TRBV20-1 with TRBJ2-3; D is ambiguous. Germline V gives CDR1 DFQATT, CDR2 SNEGSKA (reference sequence). The V and J ends lost 5 bases and 0 bases respectively, with 12 bases between them. This CDR3 spans 14 amino acids. The CDR3 DNA is TGCAGTGCTGGTGACTCAGGAAGCACAGATACGCAGTATTTT. Translated: CSAGDSGSTDTQYF.

About this clone itself: The sample carries other DNA sequences with the same CDR3. The rearrangement uses TRBV9 and TRBJ2-1; D perhaps matches TRBD1 (6 bases). CDR3 size: 15 residues. Germline CDR1 is SGDLS and CDR2 is YYNGEE. V lost 0 bases and J 0 bases, leaving 7 bases between the germline ends. Written as DNA, the CDR3 is TGTGCCAGCAGCGTAGAGGACAGCTCCTACAATGAGCAGTTCTTC. Encoded protein: CASSVEDSSYNEQFF.

The V gene is TRBV9, the J gene TRBJ1-2; no firm D call. V gave up 3 bases and J gave up 4 bases, with 7 bases separating them. Germline lookup yields CDR1 SGDLS and CDR2 YYNGEE. The CDR3 has 12 residues. The CDR3 DNA sequence: TGTGCCAGCAGCGCCTCAAGCTATGGCTACACCTTC. Its translation is CASSASSYGYTF.

The genes are TRBV10-3 and TRBJ1-3; 7 bases align to TRBD1. The junction had 8 bases not matched to a gene; V was cut back by 2 bases and J by 7 bases. Germline assignment: CDR1 ENHRY and CDR2 SYGVKD. The CDR3 contains 15 residues. CDR3 nucleotide sequence: TGTGCCATCAGTGAGCAGGGGGTCTCCGGGAACACCATATATTTT. This sequence encodes CAISEQGVSGNTIYF.

CDR3 DNA sequence: TGTGCCAGCAGCTCGATCAAGTTACAGCCCCAGCATTTT. Protein sequence: CASSSIKLQPQHF. The chain recombines TRBV7-2 with TRBJ1-5; D is uncertain. The CDR3 sequence is 13 residues long. CDR1 SGHTA and CDR2 FQGNSA come from the germline V gene. Deletions cut 4 bases from V and 7 bases from J, with 11 bases between.

This clone was observed a few times. The chain employs TRBV2 and TRBJ1-1; 7 bases are a match to TRBD1. CDR1 and CDR2 from the germline V gene are SNHLY and FYNNEI. The CDR3 is 15 amino acids. V shed 6 bases, J shed 0 bases, and the junction held 7 bases outside the gene matches. The CDR3: CASSGDSFMNTEAFF. In DNA, the CDR3 is TGTGCCAGCAGCGGGGACAGTTTCATGAACACTGAAGCTTTCTTT.

This clone was observed a single time. The chain couples TRBV6-5 to TRBJ2-4; TRBD2 aligns across 8 bases. This CDR3 spans 15 amino acids. The germline gives CDR1 MNHEY, CDR2 SVGAGI. The V and J ends lost 4 bases and 2 bases, in that order; junction bases with no gene match: 4. CDR3 sequence (DNA): TGTGCCAGCAGTTCTGCGGGGGGCCCCAAAAACATTCAGTACTTC. As protein: CASSSAGGPKNIQYF.

The rearrangement links TRBV7-8 to TRBJ1-3, with D unresolved. Trimming removed 3 bases from V and 2 bases from J, with 14 bases in between. Per the germline V gene, CDR1 is SGHVS and CDR2 is FQNEAQ. This CDR3 has 16 residues. CDR3 DNA: TGTGCCAGCAGCTTTGTGGCAGGAACCGCTGGAAACACCATATATTTT. This translates into CASSFVAGTAGNTIYF.

Here the CDR3 DNA reads TGCGCCAGCAGCTTGGATGGGGCTATAGCCAAAAACATTCAGTACTTC. It is translated as CASSLDGAIAKNIQYF. V usage is TRBV5-1 and J usage is TRBJ2-4, with D possibly TRBD1 on 5 matching bases. Trimming removed 0 bases from V and 0 bases from J, with 10 bases in between. The CDR3 consists of 16 residues. Germline V lookup: CDR1 SGHRS, CDR2 YFSETQ.

This sequence joins TRBV3-1 (or the pseudogene TRBV3-2) and TRBJ2-7; D unclear. This CDR3 comprises 14 residues. Trimming removed 1 base from V and 4 bases from J, with 11 bases in between. CDR1 is LGHDT and CDR2 is YNNKEL in the germline V gene (reference sequence). CDR3 nucleotide sequence: TGTGCCAGCAGCCAAGCCCCAGGAACATACGAGCAGTACTTC. This gives the protein CASSQAPGTYEQYF.

This clone appeared once. This chain uses TRBV28 with TRBJ1-5; D gene ambiguous. This CDR3 is 12 amino acids long. CDR1 is MDHEN and CDR2 is SYDVKM in the germline V gene. Trimming took off 6 bases at V and 11 bases at J, with 14 bases between the two ends. Here the CDR3 DNA reads TGTGCCAGCAGAGTAAGTGGAGGGACCCAGCATTTT. Amino acids: CASRVSGGTQHF.

This clone has more than one count but fewer than ten. The J gene is TRBJ1-2, the V gene TRBV7-3, with D perhaps TRBD1 (6 bases). Germline values: CDR1 SGHTA, CDR2 FQGTGA. CDR3 length: 13 residues. Trimming took off 5 bases at V and 4 bases at J, with 11 bases between the two ends. The CDR3 reads CASSQRGGYGYTF. CDR3 in DNA: TGTGCCAGCAGCCAGCGAGGGGGCTATGGCTACACCTTC.

The J gene is TRBJ2-1, the V gene TRBV7-3; 7 bases map to TRBD1. Unmatched junction bases numbered 12, after V lost 5 bases and J lost 8 bases. This CDR3 is built from 15 residues. Germline V lookup: CDR1 SGHTA, CDR2 FQGTGA. The CDR3 DNA follows: TGTGCCAGCAGCCGAACTAGGGACAGAAGCCATGAGCAGTTCTTC. This sequence encodes CASSRTRDRSHEQFF.

CDR3 bases: TGTGCCAGCAGCGTAGGGCTTAGCAATCAGCCCCAGCATTTT. Translated, it gives CASSVGLSNQPQHF. The chain has TRBV9 and TRBJ1-5; D remains ambiguous. Germline V gene sequence: CDR1 SGDLS, CDR2 YYNGEE. CDR3 length: 14 residues. V was pared by 0 bases and J by 0 bases, with 4 bases between.

This chain connects TRBV5-1 to TRBJ1-2, with no clear D. The V end lost 0 bases, the J end lost 6 bases, and 18 bases lay between the germline ends. Germline CDR1 SGHRS, CDR2 YFSETQ. The CDR3 has 16 residues. This CDR3 is CASSLDSPALLNGYTF. CDR3 bases: TGCGCCAGCAGCTTGGATTCCCCAGCTTTATTAAATGGCTACACCTTC.